Listed below are T cell receptor beta chains from one sample, sequenced in a study of preoperative IRX-2 immunotherapy in early breast cancer. Using immunoSEQ multiplex PCR, the repertoire was profiled, and TCRdb retains in-frame clones only, with some absent. The data contain about 98,000 clones, about nine tenths of them singletons. Sequencing used tumor tissue, obtained after IRX-2 immunotherapy. The receptors shown here come from a human donor with breast cancer. CDR3s include the opening cysteine and the closing phenylalanine or tryptophan. D genes are given only for firm matches. A row's size may be missing; if present it is once, few, many or a size class.

D	V	size	J	DNA	CDR3
.	TRBV19	once	TRBJ1-3	TGTGCCAGTAGTATTTTCTTATTGGGAGACTCTGGAAACACCATATATTTT	CASSIFLLGDSGNTIYF
.	TRBV1	.	TRBJ2-3	TGCGCCAGCAGCCACGAGGGGACTAGCGGCACAGATACGCAGTATTTT	CASSHEGTSGTDTQYF
.	TRBV28	once	TRBJ1-5	TGTGCCAGCACATTACCCGCGCAGCCCCAGCATTTT	CASTLPAQPQHF
.	TRBV23-1	.	TRBJ2-2	TGCGCCAGCAGCGGGCGGACAAGCAATACCGGGGAGCTGTTTTTT	CASSGRTSNTGELFF
.	TRBV30	once	TRBJ2-3	TGTGCCTGGAGTCGGAGCAGGATCCCATCCACAGATACGCAGTATTTT	CAWSRSRIPSTDTQYF
.	TRBV6-8	.	TRBJ2-7	TGTGCCAGCAGTTACGCCCCCAGGGGTACCTACGAGCAGTACTTC	CASSYAPRGTYEQYF
.	TRBV6-8	.	TRBJ2-3	TGTGCCAGCAGGACAAGTGGGGGGAGCACAGATATGCAGTATTTT	CASRTSGGSTDMQYF
.	TRBV5-1	.	TRBJ1-5	TGCGCCAGCAGCTTGGGTGAGGGGCTCAATCAGCCCCAGCATTTT	CASSLGEGLNQPQHF
TRBD1	TRBV30	.	TRBJ1-2	TGTGCCTGGACCATCCGGCGGGACAGCAACTATGGCTACACCTTC	CAWTIRRDSNYGYTF
TRBD1	TRBV5-1	.	TRBJ1-2	TGCGCCAGCAGATCCATAGGGGGCGGAGGTAGTTATGGCTACACCTTC	CASRSIGGGGSYGYTF
TRBD1	TRBV2	once	TRBJ2-7	TGTGCCAGCAGAAGGGGACAGAGCTCCTACGAGCAGTACTTC	CASRRGQSSYEQYF
.	TRBV6-8	.	TRBJ2-5	TGTGCCAGCCGTGGGAGGGGGAGGTTGGAGACCCAGTACTTC	CASRGRGRLETQYF
.	TRBV2	.	TRBJ2-7	TGTGCCAGCAGATTTCCCGGGACGTACTACGAGCAGTACTTC	CASRFPGTYYEQYF
.	TRBV19	.	TRBJ2-7	TGTGCCAGTAGATCCCTGTGGGAGCAGTACTTC	CASRSLWEQYF
TRBD1	TRBV19	.	TRBJ1-2	TGTGCCAGCGAGAGGACAGGGGACTATGGCTACACCTTC	CASERTGDYGYTF
.	TRBV30	.	TRBJ2-2	TGTGCCTGGAGTCGGGTGATGAACACCGGGGAGCTGTTTTTT	CAWSRVMNTGELFF
.	TRBV11-3	.	TRBJ1-1	TGTGCCAGCAGCTCTGCCCGGGGGTACACTGAAGCTTTCTTT	CASSSARGYTEAFF
TRBD1	TRBV30	.	TRBJ1-5	TGTGCCTGGAGTGTACAGGGGGCGTCTCAGCCCCAGCATTTT	CAWSVQGASQPQHF
TRBD1	TRBV30	.	TRBJ1-6	TGTGCCTGGAGGATAACAGGGGGCGGTCGTTCACCCCTCCACTTT	CAWRITGGGRSPLHF
.	TRBV18	.	TRBJ1-1	TGTGCCAGCTCACCAAGCGTGGGGGGAGGGGCTGAAGCTTTCTTT	CASSPSVGGGAEAFF
.	TRBV11-3	.	TRBJ1-1	TGTGCCAGCAGCTTGGCGGTCAGCTACACTGAAGCTTTCTTT	CASSLAVSYTEAFF
.	TRBV19	.	TRBJ1-5	TGTGCCAGTAGTGATAGGGACTCCAGCGTCTGGGCCCAGCATTTT	CASSDRDSSVWAQHF
.	TRBV9	.	TRBJ1-2	TGTGCCAGCAGCGTATCGACCGTTTCGGGTGGGGGCTACACCTTC	CASSVSTVSGGGYTF
.	TRBV5-1	.	TRBJ1-4	TGCGCCAGCAGCTTGGAATCTCCCACTAATGAAAAACTGTTTTTT	CASSLESPTNEKLFF
.	TRBV18	.	TRBJ2-7	TGTGCCAGCTCGCCCGCCGTAGATTACGAGCAGTACTTC	CASSPAVDYEQYF
.	TRBV28	.	TRBJ1-3	TGTGCCAGCAGTTTAGGGACCCCGGTTAGCGACACCATATATTTT	CASSLGTPVSDTIYF
.	TRBV19	.	TRBJ2-5	TGTGCCAGTAGTTTAGATGAGACCCAGTACTTC	CASSLDETQYF
.	TRBV7-2	few	TRBJ1-1	TGTGCCAGCGGCGACGGTAAACAATCGGGAGCTTTCTTT	CASGDGKQSGAFF